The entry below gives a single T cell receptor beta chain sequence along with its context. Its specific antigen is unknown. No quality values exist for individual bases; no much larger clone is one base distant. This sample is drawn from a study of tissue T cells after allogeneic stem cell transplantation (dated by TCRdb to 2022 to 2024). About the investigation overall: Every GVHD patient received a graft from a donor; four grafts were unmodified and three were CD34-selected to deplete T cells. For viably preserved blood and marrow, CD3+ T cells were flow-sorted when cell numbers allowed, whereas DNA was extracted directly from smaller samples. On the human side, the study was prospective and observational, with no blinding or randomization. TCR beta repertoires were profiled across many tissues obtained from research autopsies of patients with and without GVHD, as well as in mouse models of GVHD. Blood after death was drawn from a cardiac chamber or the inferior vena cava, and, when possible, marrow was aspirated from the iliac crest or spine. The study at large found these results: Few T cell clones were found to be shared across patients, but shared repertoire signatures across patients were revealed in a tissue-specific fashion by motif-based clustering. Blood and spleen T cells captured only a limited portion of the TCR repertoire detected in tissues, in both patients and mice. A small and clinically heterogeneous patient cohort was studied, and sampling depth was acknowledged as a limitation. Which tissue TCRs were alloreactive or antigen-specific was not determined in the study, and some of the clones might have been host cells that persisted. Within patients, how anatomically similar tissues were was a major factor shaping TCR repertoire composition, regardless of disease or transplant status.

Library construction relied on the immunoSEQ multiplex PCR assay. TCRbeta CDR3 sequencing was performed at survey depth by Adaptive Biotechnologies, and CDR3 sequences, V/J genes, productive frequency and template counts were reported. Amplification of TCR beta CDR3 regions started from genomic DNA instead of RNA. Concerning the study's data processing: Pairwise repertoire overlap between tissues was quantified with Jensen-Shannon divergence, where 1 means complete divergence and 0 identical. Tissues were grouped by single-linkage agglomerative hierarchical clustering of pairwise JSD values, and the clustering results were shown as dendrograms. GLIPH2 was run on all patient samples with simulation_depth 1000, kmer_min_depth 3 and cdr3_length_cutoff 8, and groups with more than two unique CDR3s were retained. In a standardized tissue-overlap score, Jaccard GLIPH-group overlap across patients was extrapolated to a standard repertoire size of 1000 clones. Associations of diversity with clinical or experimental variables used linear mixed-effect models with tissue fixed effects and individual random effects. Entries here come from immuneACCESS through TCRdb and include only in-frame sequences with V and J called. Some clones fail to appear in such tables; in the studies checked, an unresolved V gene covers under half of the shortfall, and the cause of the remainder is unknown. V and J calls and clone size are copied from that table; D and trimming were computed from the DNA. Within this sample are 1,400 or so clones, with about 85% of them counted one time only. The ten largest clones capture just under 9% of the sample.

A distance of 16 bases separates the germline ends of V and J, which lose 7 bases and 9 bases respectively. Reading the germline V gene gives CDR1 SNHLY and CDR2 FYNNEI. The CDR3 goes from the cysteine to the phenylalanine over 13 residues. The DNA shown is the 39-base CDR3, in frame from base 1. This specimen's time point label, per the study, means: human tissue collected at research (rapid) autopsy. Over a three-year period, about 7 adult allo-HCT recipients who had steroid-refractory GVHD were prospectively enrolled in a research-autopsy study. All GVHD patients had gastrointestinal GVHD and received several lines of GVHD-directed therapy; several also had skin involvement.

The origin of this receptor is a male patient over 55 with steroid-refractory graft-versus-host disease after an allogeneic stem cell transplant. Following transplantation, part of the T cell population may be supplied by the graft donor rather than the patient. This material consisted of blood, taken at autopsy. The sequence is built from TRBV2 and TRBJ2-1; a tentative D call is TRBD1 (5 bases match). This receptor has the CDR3 CASTTSDRSEQFF. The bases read TGTGCCAGCACTACATCAGACAGATCTGAGCAGTTCTTC.